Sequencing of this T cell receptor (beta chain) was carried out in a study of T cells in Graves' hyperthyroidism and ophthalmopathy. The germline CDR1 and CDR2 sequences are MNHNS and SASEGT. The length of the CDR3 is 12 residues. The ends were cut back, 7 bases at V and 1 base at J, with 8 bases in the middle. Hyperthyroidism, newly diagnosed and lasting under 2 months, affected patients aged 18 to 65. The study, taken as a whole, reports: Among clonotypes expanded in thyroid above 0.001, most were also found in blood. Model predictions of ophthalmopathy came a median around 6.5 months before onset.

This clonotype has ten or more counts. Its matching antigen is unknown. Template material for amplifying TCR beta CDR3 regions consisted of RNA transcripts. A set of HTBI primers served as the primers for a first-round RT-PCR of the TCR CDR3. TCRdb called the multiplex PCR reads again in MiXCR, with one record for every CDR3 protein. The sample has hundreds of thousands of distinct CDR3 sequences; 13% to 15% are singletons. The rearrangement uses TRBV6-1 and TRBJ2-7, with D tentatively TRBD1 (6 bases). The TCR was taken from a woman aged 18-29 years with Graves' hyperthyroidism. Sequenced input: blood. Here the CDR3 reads CASTDRSYEQYF. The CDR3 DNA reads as TGTGCCAGCACGGACAGATCCTACGAGCAGTACTTC.